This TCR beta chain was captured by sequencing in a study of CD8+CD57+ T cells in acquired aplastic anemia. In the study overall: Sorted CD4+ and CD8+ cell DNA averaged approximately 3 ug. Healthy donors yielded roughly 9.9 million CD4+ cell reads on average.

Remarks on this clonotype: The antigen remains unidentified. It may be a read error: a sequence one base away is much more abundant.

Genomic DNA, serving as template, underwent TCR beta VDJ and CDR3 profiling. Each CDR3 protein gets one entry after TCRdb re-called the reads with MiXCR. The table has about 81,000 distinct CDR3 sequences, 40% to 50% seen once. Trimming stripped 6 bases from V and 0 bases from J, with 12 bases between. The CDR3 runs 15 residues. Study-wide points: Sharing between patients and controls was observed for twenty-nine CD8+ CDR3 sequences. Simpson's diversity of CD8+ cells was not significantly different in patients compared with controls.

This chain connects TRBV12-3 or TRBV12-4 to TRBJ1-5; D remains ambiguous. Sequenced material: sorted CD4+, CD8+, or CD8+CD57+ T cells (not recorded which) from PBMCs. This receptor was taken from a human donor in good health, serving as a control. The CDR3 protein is CASRFTPDSNQPQHF. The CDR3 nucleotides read TGTGCCAGCAGATTCACCCCTGATAGCAATCAGCCCCAGCATTTT.